This paragraph reports one T cell receptor beta chain. As processed by the authors: It was from reference gene primer amplification that nucleated cell counts were estimated. This table comes from immunoSEQ multiplex PCR, and its TCRdb copy is limited to in-frame clones, with some not included. D and trimming were read from the DNA, whereas the V and J calls and clone size are those reported in that table. The sample includes 150,000 to 200,000 clones, 86% of them seen just once. The data originate from a study of blood T cell repertoires in COVID-19. Germline V lookup: CDR1 SGHTA, CDR2 FQGNSA. The CDR3 consists of 13 residues. Trimming pared 1 base from V and 11 bases from J, leaving 12 bases between.

The sequence was obtained from a woman of 80 years or more in a cohort sampled during active or convalescent COVID-19. V is TRBV7-2 and J is TRBJ1-3, with D perhaps TRBD1 (5 bases). The sequenced sample consisted of peripheral blood. CDR3 sequence reads: CASSLGWGLAIYF. The DNA for the CDR3 is TGTGCCAGCAGCTTAGGTTGGGGCCTGGCCATATATTTT.